This TCR beta chain was recorded in a study of beta chain features in type 1 diabetes. General study results and limits: In type 1 diabetes patients, VDJ junctions had fewer insertions; deletions at these junctions were more frequent.

The isolated RNA, all of it, was reverse transcribed, so expressed TCRB transcripts were what got sequenced. Measured with immunoSEQ multiplex PCR; TCRdb has only the in-frame clones, and not every one. This table holds under 450,000 clones, over 11% found once. This clone was observed a handful of times. Its antigen is still unknown. This TCR came from a man under 40 in good health. The sequenced sample consisted of naive CD4+ T cells from blood.

The CDR3 DNA follows: TGTGCCAGCAGTCCGGGACTAGCTGTGGGTACAGATACGCAGTATTTT. Protein sequence: CASSPGLAVGTDTQYF. The rearrangement links TRBV27 to TRBJ2-3; TRBD2 aligns across 9 bases. V trimming: 5 bases; J trimming: 3 bases; junction bases outside the gene matches: 9. The CDR3 sequence is 16 residues long. Germline assignment: CDR1 MNHEY and CDR2 SMNVEV (reference sequence).